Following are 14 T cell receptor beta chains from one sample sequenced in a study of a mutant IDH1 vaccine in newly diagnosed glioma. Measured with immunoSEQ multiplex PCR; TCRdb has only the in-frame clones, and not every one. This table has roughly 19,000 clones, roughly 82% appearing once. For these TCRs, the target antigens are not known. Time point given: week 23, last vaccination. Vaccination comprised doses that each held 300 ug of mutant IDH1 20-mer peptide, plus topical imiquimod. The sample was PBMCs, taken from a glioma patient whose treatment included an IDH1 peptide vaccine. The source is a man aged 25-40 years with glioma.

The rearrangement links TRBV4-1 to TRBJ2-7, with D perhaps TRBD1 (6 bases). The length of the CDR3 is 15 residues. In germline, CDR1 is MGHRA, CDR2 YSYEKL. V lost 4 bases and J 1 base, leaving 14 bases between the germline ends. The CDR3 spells CASSRLQGLSYEQYF. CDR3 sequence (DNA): TGCGCCAGCAGCCGATTACAGGGTCTTTCCTACGAGCAGTACTTC.

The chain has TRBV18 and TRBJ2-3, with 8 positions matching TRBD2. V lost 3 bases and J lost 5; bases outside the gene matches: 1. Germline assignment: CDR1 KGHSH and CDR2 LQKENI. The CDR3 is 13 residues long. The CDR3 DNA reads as TGTGCCAGCTCACCCCTAGCGGGAGATACGCAGTATTTT. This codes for CASSPLAGDTQYF.

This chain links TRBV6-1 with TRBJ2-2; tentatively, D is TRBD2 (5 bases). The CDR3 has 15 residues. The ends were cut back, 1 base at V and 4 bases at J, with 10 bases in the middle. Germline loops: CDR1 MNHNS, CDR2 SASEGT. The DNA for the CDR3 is TGTGCCAGCAGTGAAGTAAATGCGGGCACCGGGGAGCTGTTTTTT. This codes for CASSEVNAGTGELFF.

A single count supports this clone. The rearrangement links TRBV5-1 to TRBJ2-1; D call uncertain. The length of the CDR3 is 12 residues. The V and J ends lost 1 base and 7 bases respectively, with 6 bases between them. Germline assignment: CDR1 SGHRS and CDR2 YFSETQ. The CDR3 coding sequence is TGCGCCAGCAGCTTGCTACAGAATGAGCAGTTCTTC. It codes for CASSLLQNEQFF.

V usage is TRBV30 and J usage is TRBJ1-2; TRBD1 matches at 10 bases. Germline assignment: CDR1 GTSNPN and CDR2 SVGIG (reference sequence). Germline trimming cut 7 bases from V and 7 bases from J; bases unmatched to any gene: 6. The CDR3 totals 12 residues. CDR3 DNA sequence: TGTGCCTCCGGGACAGGGGTCTCTGGCTACACCTTC. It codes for CASGTGVSGYTF. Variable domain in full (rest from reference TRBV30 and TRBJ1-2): SQTIHQWPATLVQPVGSPLSLECTVEGTSNPNLYWYRQAAGRGLQLLFYSVGIGQISSEVPQNLSASRPQDRQFILSSKKLLLSDSGFYLCASGTGVSGYTFGSGTRLTVV.

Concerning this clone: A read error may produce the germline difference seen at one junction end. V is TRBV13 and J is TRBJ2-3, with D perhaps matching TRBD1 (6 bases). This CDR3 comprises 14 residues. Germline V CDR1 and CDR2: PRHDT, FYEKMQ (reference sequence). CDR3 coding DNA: TGTGCCAGCAGCCTAGGGGGTACAACAGATACGCAGTATTTT. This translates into CASSLGGTTDTQYF.

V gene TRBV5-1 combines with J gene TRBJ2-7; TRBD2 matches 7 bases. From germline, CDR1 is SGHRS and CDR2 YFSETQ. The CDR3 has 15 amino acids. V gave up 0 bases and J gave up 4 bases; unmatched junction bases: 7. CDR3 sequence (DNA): TGCGCCAGCAGCTTGGAGGGAGGGCAGTTGTACGAGCAGTACTTC. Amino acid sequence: CASSLEGGQLYEQYF.

CDR3 nucleotide sequence: TGTGCCAGCAGCTTCGTTTCTCGGGACAGACCCGGCTACACCTTC. This sequence encodes CASSFVSRDRPGYTF. The chain couples TRBV5-6 to TRBJ1-2; 7 nucleotides align to TRBD1. The germline CDR1 and CDR2 sequences are SGHDT and YYEEEE. The CDR3 runs to 15 residues. The trim removed 2 bases at V and 8 bases at J, leaving 12 bases unmatched.

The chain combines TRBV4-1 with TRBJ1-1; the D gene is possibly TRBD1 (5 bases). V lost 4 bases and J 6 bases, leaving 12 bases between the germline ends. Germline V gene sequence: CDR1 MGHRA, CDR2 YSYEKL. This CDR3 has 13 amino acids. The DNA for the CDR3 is TGCGCCAGCAGCCCCAGGGAGCGCCCTGAAGCTTTCTTT. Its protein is CASSPRERPEAFF.

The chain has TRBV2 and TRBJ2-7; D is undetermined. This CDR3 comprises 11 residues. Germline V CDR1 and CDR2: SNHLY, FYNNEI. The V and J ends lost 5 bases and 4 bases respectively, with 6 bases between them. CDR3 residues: CASSPSYEQYF. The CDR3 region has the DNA TGTGCCAGCAGTCCCAGTTACGAGCAGTACTTC.

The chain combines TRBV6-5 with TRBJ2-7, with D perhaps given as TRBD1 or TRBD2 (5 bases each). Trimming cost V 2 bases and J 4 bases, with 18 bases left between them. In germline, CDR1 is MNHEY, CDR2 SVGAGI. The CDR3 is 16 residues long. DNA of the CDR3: TGTGCCAGCAGTTACCGGGGTGGAGGTAAGGGGTACGAGCAGTACTTC. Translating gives CASSYRGGGKGYEQYF.

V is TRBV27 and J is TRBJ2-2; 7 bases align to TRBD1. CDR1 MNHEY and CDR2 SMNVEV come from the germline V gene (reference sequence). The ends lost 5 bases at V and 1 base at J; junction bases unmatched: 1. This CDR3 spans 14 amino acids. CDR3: CASSRQGNTGELFF. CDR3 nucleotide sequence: TGTGCCAGCAGTCGACAGGGGAACACCGGGGAGCTGTTTTTT.

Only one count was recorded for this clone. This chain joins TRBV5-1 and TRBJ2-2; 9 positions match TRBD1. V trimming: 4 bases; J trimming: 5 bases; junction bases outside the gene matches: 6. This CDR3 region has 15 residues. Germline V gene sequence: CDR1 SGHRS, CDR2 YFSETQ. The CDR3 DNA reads TGCGCCAGCAGCCTGGGACAGGGTGGTACCGGGGAGCTGTTTTTT. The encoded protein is CASSLGQGGTGELFF.

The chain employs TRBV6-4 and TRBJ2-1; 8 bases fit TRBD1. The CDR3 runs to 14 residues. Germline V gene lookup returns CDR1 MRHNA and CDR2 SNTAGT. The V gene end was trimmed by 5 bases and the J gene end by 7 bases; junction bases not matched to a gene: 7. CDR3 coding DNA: TGTGCCAGCAGTCCAGGGGGCGAGTCGAATGAGCAGTTCTTC. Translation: CASSPGGESNEQFF.